These 23 T cell receptor beta chains were all obtained from the same sample, sequenced in a study of shared clonotypes between healthy human individuals. Data came from immunoSEQ multiplex PCR; TCRdb stores just in-frame clones and leaves some out. Among some 2 million clones, roughly 94% were seen once, and the ten largest hold 0.13%. Sequencing was performed on naive CD4+ T cells sorted from blood. Noted subset: CD45RA+ positively selected. All receptors come from a man between 18 and 29 years old in good health.

This clone is a singleton in its sample. V gene TRBV27 combines with J gene TRBJ2-5, with 8 positions matching TRBD2. Per germline, CDR1 MNHEY and CDR2 SMNVEV (reference sequence). The CDR3 is made up of 14 amino acids. Germline trimming cut 4 bases from V and 5 bases from J; bases unmatched to any gene: 6. This CDR3 reads CASSSRGGRETQYF. CDR3 DNA sequence: TGTGCCAGCAGTTCACGGGGGGGCCGGGAGACCCAGTACTTC.

The chain has TRBV2 and TRBJ1-5, with no clear D. This CDR3 has 11 amino acids. Per germline, CDR1 SNHLY and CDR2 FYNNEI. V lost 6 bases and J lost 9, with 9 bases in between. The CDR3 spells CASSQIGPQHF. The CDR3 DNA follows: TGTGCCAGCAGCCAGATAGGGCCCCAGCATTTT.

The rearrangement links TRBV5-6 to TRBJ1-3; no clear D gene. Germline CDR1 SGHDT, CDR2 YYEEEE. The CDR3 extends over 14 amino acids. V lost 4 bases and J lost 9, with 17 bases in between. CDR3 sequence: CASSQDGGLVTIYF. CDR3 bases: TGTGCCAGCAGCCAGGACGGTGGGTTGGTCACCATATATTTT.

V is TRBV6-1 and J is TRBJ2-7; perhaps TRBD2 as D (6 bases). The CDR3 has 13 amino acids. Trimming cost V 8 bases and J 4 bases, with 15 bases left between them. Germline loops: CDR1 MNHNS, CDR2 SASEGT. The CDR3 region is CASARGTRYEQYF. The CDR3, as DNA: TGTGCCAGCGCCCGGGGGACTCGGTACGAGCAGTACTTC.

The V call is TRBV7-2, the J call TRBJ1-4; 7 nucleotides match TRBD1. J was trimmed by 4 bases and V by 5 bases; bases with no gene match: 7. Germline V gene data show CDR1 as SGHTA and CDR2 as FQGNSA. The CDR3 loop spans 15 amino acids. In DNA, the CDR3 is TGTGCCAGCAGCCTAAGGACAGGCAATAATGAAAAACTGTTTTTT. Amino acids: CASSLRTGNNEKLFF.

The chain couples TRBV30 to TRBJ2-7; 9 bases align to TRBD1. Germline CDR1 reads GTSNPN; CDR2 reads SVGIG (reference sequence). The trim removed 3 bases at V and 4 bases at J, leaving 10 bases unmatched. This CDR3 has 15 amino acids. The CDR3 nucleotides are TGTGCCTGGAGGGAACTGGGACAGGGTAGGTACGAGCAGTACTTC. Translated, it gives CAWRELGQGRYEQYF.

This sequence joins TRBV2 and TRBJ1-3; D gene uncertain. Trimming cost V 6 bases and J 0 bases, with 12 bases left between them. Per germline, CDR1 SNHLY and CDR2 FYNNEI. The CDR3 sequence is 15 residues long. CDR3 sequence (DNA): TGTGCCAGCAGACAAGACGCCGGCTCTGGAAACACCATATATTTT. Encoded protein: CASRQDAGSGNTIYF.

Comments on this clone: Other nucleotide sequences in the sample specify the same CDR3. The V gene is TRBV9, the J gene TRBJ2-5; TRBD2 is a possible D gene (6 bases). Germline lookup yields CDR1 SGDLS and CDR2 YYNGEE. CDR3 size: 14 residues. V was shortened by 4 bases and J by 1 base, with 11 bases between the two germline ends. CDR3 coding DNA: TGTGCCAGCAGCCCAGGGCGGGGCCAAGAGACCCAGTACTTC. Translation gives CASSPGRGQETQYF.

In DNA, the CDR3 is TGTGCCAGCAGTGAAGTACGGACAGAATATGGCTACACCTTC. Its translation: CASSEVRTEYGYTF. This chain uses TRBV6-1 with TRBJ1-2, with D perhaps TRBD1 (6 bases). The germline CDR1 and CDR2 sequences are MNHNS and SASEGT. This CDR3 comprises 14 residues. V was shortened by 1 base and J by 5 bases, with 11 bases between the two germline ends.

CDR3 nucleotides: TGCGCCAGCAGATGGTCCGATACGCAGTATTTT. This sequence encodes CASRWSDTQYF. The genes are TRBV10-2 and TRBJ2-3; the D is unclear. Germline V gives CDR1 WSHSY, CDR2 SAAADI. Deletions cut 6 bases from V and 6 bases from J, with 7 bases between. The CDR3 covers 11 residues.

The CDR3 region is CAWSARPLETANSPLHF. CDR3 sequence (DNA): TGTGCCTGGAGTGCCAGGCCGTTAGAGACTGCTAATTCACCCCTCCACTTT. V is TRBV30 and J is TRBJ1-6; D remains ambiguous. This CDR3 region has 17 residues. Trimming removed 1 base from V and 6 bases from J, with 19 bases in between. The germline V gene encodes CDR1 GTSNPN and CDR2 SVGIG (reference sequence).

This rearrangement joins TRBV19 to TRBJ2-1, with 16 bases aligning to TRBD2. The CDR3 is 17 residues long. After removal of 5 bases from V and 2 bases from J, the junction contained 3 bases not matched to a gene. Germline V CDR1 and CDR2: LNHDA, SQIVND (reference sequence). This CDR3 is CASSSGTSGRAYNEQFF. CDR3 DNA sequence: TGTGCCAGTAGTTCCGGGACTAGCGGGAGGGCCTACAATGAGCAGTTCTTC.

The chain's CDR3 is CSVEGLAGTDTQYF. In DNA, the CDR3 is TGCAGCGTTGAGGGACTAGCGGGCACAGATACGCAGTATTTT. The chain carries TRBV29-1 and TRBJ2-3; 11 bases match TRBD2. This CDR3 has 14 residues. V shed 3 bases and J 1 base; nucleotides not matched to a gene: 0. In germline, CDR1 is SQVTM, CDR2 ANQGSEA.

This chain links TRBV30 with TRBJ2-1, with no clear D. The CDR3 runs 11 residues. V gave up 0 bases and J gave up 11 bases, with 8 bases separating them. Germline CDR1 GTSNPN, CDR2 SVGIG (reference sequence). The CDR3 here is CAWSVESKQFF. In DNA, the CDR3 is TGTGCCTGGAGTGTGGAATCCAAGCAGTTCTTC.

The chain combines TRBV18 with TRBJ1-2; D uncertain. CDR3 length: 13 amino acids. V lost 2 bases, J lost 6 bases, and 10 bases lay in between. The germline V gene encodes CDR1 KGHSH and CDR2 LQKENI. CDR3 in amino acids: CASSPREYDGYTF. Written as DNA, the CDR3 is TGTGCCAGCTCACCAAGGGAATACGATGGCTACACCTTC.

This chain connects TRBV7-2 to TRBJ2-4; no clear D. Trimming left V 1 base short and J 7 bases short, with 17 bases between. The CDR3 runs to 16 residues. Germline V gene sequence: CDR1 SGHTA, CDR2 FQGNSA. Written as DNA, the CDR3 is TGTGCCAGCAGCTTAGGCCCGTCACCAGCAATGAACATTCAGTACTTC. Its protein is CASSLGPSPAMNIQYF.

In the case of this clone: Other DNA sequences from this sample encode an identical CDR3 as well. The chain uses TRBV5-1 and TRBJ2-1; D remains ambiguous. Trimming stripped 0 bases from V and 0 bases from J, with 7 bases between. The CDR3 length is 15 residues. The germline CDR1 and CDR2 sequences are SGHRS and YFSETQ. CDR3 region: CASSLDGGSYNEQFF. The CDR3 DNA follows: TGCGCCAGCAGCTTGGATGGCGGCTCCTACAATGAGCAGTTCTTC.

The J gene is TRBJ2-7, the V gene TRBV5-6, with D possibly being TRBD1 (6 bases). Trimming stripped 4 bases from V and 5 bases from J, with 16 bases between. Looked up from germline, CDR1 is SGHDT and CDR2 is YYEEEE. CDR3 length: 14 residues. The CDR3 spells CASSPDSRVNEQYF. CDR3 in DNA: TGTGCCAGCAGCCCGGACAGTAGGGTCAACGAGCAGTACTTC.

The chain couples TRBV5-6 to TRBJ2-7; D possibly corresponds to TRBD2 (5 bases). The CDR3 runs 12 residues. Germline V gene data show CDR1 as SGHDT and CDR2 as YYEEEE. V was trimmed by 7 bases and J by 5 bases, leaving 13 bases between them. This CDR3 is CASVGTGNEQYF. In DNA, the CDR3 is TGTGCCAGCGTAGGTACGGGGAACGAGCAGTACTTC.

V and J are TRBV6-5 and TRBJ1-1, with unresolved D. V was shortened by 3 bases and J by 1 base, with 9 bases between the two germline ends. The germline CDR1 and CDR2 sequences are MNHEY and SVGAGI. CDR3 size: 14 residues. The chain's CDR3 is CASSYINPNTEAFF. DNA for the CDR3: TGTGCCAGCAGTTATATAAATCCGAACACTGAAGCTTTCTTT.

The gene calls are TRBV5-1 and TRBJ2-7; 7 nucleotides line up with TRBD1. Per the germline V gene, CDR1 is SGHRS and CDR2 is YFSETQ. This CDR3 comprises 15 residues. Trimming cost V 4 bases and J 1 base; bases outside gene matches: 8. Here the CDR3 DNA reads TGCGCCAGCAGCCAAGGGACAGCCGAGTCCTACGAGCAGTACTTC. Translation gives CASSQGTAESYEQYF.

The V and J genes are TRBV15 and TRBJ2-1; 10 nucleotides match TRBD2. The ends lost 4 bases at V and 2 bases at J; junction bases unmatched: 5. This CDR3 has 16 residues. Germline lookup yields CDR1 LNHNV and CDR2 YYDKDF (reference sequence). The CDR3 region has the DNA TGTGCCACCAGCACCGAAAGCGGGAGGGCCTACAATGAGCAGTTCTTC. This translates into CATSTESGRAYNEQFF.

The chain carries TRBV6-5 and TRBJ1-2; possibly TRBD1 for D (5 bases). The CDR3 has 13 residues. The germline CDR1 and CDR2 sequences are MNHEY and SVGAGI. Trimming took off 5 bases at V and 4 bases at J, with 11 bases between the two ends. Here the CDR3 reads CASSRDSVYGYTF. The DNA of the CDR3 is TGTGCCAGCAGTAGGGACTCGGTCTATGGCTACACCTTC.